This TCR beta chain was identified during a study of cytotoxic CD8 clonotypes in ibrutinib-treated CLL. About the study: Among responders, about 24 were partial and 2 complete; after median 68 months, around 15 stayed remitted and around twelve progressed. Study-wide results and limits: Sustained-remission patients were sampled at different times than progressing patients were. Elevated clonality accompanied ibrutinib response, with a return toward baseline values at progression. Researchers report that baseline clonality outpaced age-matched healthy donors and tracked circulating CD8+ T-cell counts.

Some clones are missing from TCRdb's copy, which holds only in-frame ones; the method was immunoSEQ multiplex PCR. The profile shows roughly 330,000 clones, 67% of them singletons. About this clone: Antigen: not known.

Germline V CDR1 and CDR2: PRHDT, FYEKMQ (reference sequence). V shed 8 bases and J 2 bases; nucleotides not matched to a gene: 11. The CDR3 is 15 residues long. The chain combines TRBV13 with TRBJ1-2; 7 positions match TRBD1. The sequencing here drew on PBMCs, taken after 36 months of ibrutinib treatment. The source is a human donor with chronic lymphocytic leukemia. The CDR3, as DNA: TGTGCCAGCGCTCCGCCGACAGGGCTCAACTATGGCTACACCTTC. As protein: CASAPPTGLNYGYTF. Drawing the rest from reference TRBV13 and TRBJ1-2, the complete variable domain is AAGVIQSPRHLIKEKRETATLKCYPIPRHDTVYWYQQGPGQDPQFLISFYEKMQSDKGSIPDRFSAQQFSDYHSELNMSSLELGDSALYFCASAPPTGLNYGYTFGSGTRLTVV.